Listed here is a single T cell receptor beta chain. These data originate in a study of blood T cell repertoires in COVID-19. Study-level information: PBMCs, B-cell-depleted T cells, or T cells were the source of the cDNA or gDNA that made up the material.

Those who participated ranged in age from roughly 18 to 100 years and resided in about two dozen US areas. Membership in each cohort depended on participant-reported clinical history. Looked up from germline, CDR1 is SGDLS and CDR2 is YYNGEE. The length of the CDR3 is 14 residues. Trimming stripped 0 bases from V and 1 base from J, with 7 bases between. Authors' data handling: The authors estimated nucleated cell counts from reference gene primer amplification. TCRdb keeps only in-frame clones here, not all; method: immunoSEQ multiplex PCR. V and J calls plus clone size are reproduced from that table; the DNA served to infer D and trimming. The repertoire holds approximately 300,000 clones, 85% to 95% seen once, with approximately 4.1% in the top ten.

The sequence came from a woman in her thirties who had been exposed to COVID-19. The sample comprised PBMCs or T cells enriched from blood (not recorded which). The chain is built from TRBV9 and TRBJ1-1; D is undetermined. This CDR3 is CASSVAHRNTEAFF. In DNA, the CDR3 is TGTGCCAGCAGCGTAGCTCACAGGAACACTGAAGCTTTCTTT. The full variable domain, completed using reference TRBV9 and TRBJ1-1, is DSGVTQTPKHLITATGQRVTLRCSPRSGDLSVYWYQQSLDQGLQFLIQYYNGEERAKGNILERFSAQQFPDLHSELNLSSLELGDSALYFCASSVAHRNTEAFFGQGTRLTVV.